The present TCR beta chain was sequenced within a study of T cell changes during pregnancy in multiple sclerosis. The data were produced by immunoSEQ multiplex PCR, yet TCRdb's version contains in-frame clones alone and is incomplete. The top ten hold about 1.7% of the sample, which has some 54,000 clones, approximately 93% seen once. The sequence was collected from a female donor with multiple sclerosis, enrolled in a pregnancy study. The input for sequencing was peripheral blood, taken after pregnancy.

CDR3: CASRSGESYEQYF. CDR3 sequence (DNA): TGTGCCAGTAGGTCGGGGGAGTCCTACGAGCAGTACTTC. The chain joins TRBV19 to TRBJ2-7, with a possible D match to TRBD2 (6 bases). CDR1 and CDR2 from the germline V gene are LNHDA and SQIVND (reference sequence). This CDR3 is 13 amino acids long. V lost 6 bases to trimming and J lost 1 base, with 10 bases between them.